This T cell receptor (beta chain) was captured in a study of T cells in Graves' hyperthyroidism and ophthalmopathy. Hyperthyroidism of Graves' type that showed no ophthalmopathy progression within 18 months was stable. Diagnostic assessment was based on clinical symptoms, serum thyroxine and TRAb, thyroid ultrasound and orbital computed tomography. Researchers amplified the TCR beta CDR3 regions from RNA transcripts. Using the HTBI primer set, a first-round RT-PCR was run on the TCR CDR3. TCRdb re-called the multiplex PCR reads with MiXCR, one entry per CDR3 protein. This sample carries under 450,000 distinct CDR3 sequences, more than 15% of them seen once, and the ten largest clones take 7.7%. V gave up 8 bases and J gave up 5 bases; unmatched junction bases: 11. CDR1 is SEHNR, CDR2 FQNEAQ, per germline (reference sequence). CDR3 length equals 14 residues.

The V gene is TRBV7-9, the J gene TRBJ1-2; TRBD1 matches 7 bases. The sequenced sample was blood. The source is a woman between 18 and 29 years old with Graves' hyperthyroidism. As DNA, the CDR3 is TGTGCCAGCTTTACCCCGGGACAGCAGTATGGCTACACCTTC. Protein: CASFTPGQQYGYTF.